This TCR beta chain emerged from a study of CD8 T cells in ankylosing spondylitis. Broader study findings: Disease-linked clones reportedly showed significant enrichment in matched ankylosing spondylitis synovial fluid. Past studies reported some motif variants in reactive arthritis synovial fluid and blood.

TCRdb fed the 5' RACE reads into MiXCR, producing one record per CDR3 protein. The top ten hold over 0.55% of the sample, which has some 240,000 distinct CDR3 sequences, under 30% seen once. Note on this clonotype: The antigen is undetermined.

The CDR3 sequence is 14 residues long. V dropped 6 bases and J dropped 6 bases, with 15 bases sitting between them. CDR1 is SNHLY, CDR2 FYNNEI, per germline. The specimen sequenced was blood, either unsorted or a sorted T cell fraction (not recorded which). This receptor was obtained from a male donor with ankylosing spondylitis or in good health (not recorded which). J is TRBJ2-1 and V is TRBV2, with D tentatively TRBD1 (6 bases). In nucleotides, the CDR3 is TGTGCCAGCAGCACGGACACAGGGTTCAATGAGCAGTTCTTC. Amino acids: CASSTDTGFNEQFF.